This is a list of T cell receptor beta chains from one sample in a study of cytomegalovirus exposure and HLA in healthy donors. Here immunoSEQ multiplex PCR was the method, and the copy in TCRdb shows in-frame clones only, minus some. Seen here are approximately 180,000 clones, roughly three quarters observed once, and the top ten hold 2.9%. The source material was PBMCs. The source of these receptors is a male donor in good health and CMV-seronegative. Both conserved end residues are part of each CDR3. D genes are given only for firm matches. The size entry is marked missing in some rows and otherwise reads once, few, many or a size class.

abundance: NA; j_gene: TRBJ2-7; d_gene: TRBD2; v_gene: TRBV13; CDR3nt: TGTGCCAGCAGCTTAGGCCGCGGGGGCTACGAGCAGTACTTC; CDR3aa: CASSLGRGGYEQYF
abundance: NA; j_gene: TRBJ1-5; d_gene: NA; v_gene: TRBV15; CDR3nt: TGTGCCACCAGCAGGGACAAAATAAATCAGCCCCAGCATTTT; CDR3aa: CATSRDKINQPQHF
abundance: NA; j_gene: TRBJ1-3; d_gene: NA; v_gene: TRBV7-3; CDR3nt: TGTGCCAGCAGCCCTTCAGGGTCCGGAAACACCATATATTTT; CDR3aa: CASSPSGSGNTIYF
abundance: NA; j_gene: TRBJ2-7; d_gene: TRBD2; v_gene: TRBV5-6; CDR3nt: TGTGCCAGCAGCTTGGCCGGGGGGGATGAGCAGTACTTC; CDR3aa: CASSLAGGDEQYF
abundance: NA; j_gene: TRBJ1-2; d_gene: NA; v_gene: TRBV5-4; CDR3nt: TGTGCCAGCAGCCCGGGACAAAACTATGGCTACACCTTC; CDR3aa: CASSPGQNYGYTF
abundance: NA; j_gene: TRBJ1-5; d_gene: NA; v_gene: TRBV18; CDR3nt: TGTGCCAGCTCACTCACCTCAGATCAGCCCCAGCATTTT; CDR3aa: CASSLTSDQPQHF
abundance: NA; j_gene: TRBJ2-1; d_gene: NA; v_gene: TRBV18; CDR3nt: TGTGCCAGCTCACTTGCAGGGAGGCCCAAGGTTGATGAGCAGTTCTTC; CDR3aa: CASSLAGRPKVDEQFF
abundance: few; j_gene: TRBJ1-1; d_gene: NA; v_gene: TRBV30; CDR3nt: TGTGCCTGGAGAGTGGGAGCTGAAGCTTTCTTT; CDR3aa: CAWRVGAEAFF
abundance: NA; j_gene: TRBJ2-7; d_gene: NA; v_gene: TRBV21-1; CDR3nt: TGTGCCGTTCCCCCTTACTACGAGCAGTACTTC; CDR3aa: CAVPPYYEQYF
abundance: NA; j_gene: TRBJ2-1; d_gene: NA; v_gene: TRBV21-1; CDR3nt: TGTGCCAGCAGCAAAGAAATAGCGGGGTCACTCTCCTACAATGAGCAGTTCTTC; CDR3aa: CASSKEIAGSLSYNEQFF
abundance: once; j_gene: TRBJ1-1; d_gene: TRBD1; v_gene: TRBV30; CDR3nt: TGTGCCTGGAGCGGGGGACAGGGGAACACTGAAGCTTTCTTT; CDR3aa: CAWSGGQGNTEAFF
abundance: NA; j_gene: TRBJ1-5; d_gene: TRBD1; v_gene: TRBV6-6; CDR3nt: TGTGCCAGCAGTCAGGACAGGGGAGGTCAGCCCCAGCATTTT; CDR3aa: CASSQDRGGQPQHF
abundance: NA; j_gene: TRBJ1-3; d_gene: NA; v_gene: TRBV6-1; CDR3nt: TGTGCCAGCAGGCCCAGGCCTGGAAACACCATATATTTT; CDR3aa: CASRPRPGNTIYF
abundance: once; j_gene: TRBJ2-1; d_gene: TRBD2; v_gene: TRBV11-3; CDR3nt: TGTGCCAGCAGCTCGACCACTAGCGGGAGAGTGGATGAGCAGTTCTTC; CDR3aa: CASSSTTSGRVDEQFF
abundance: NA; j_gene: TRBJ2-6; d_gene: NA; v_gene: TRBV15; CDR3nt: TGTGCCACCAGTGAACGAGTGGGGGCCAACGTCCTGACTTTC; CDR3aa: CATSERVGANVLTF
abundance: NA; j_gene: TRBJ1-1; d_gene: NA; v_gene: TRBV5-1; CDR3nt: TGCGCCAGCAGGCCCACCGGAGATAACACTGAAGCTTTCTTT; CDR3aa: CASRPTGDNTEAFF
abundance: NA; j_gene: TRBJ1-1; d_gene: NA; v_gene: TRBV2; CDR3nt: TGTGCCAGCAGCCGGGTTTCGAACACTGAAGCTTTCTTT; CDR3aa: CASSRVSNTEAFF
abundance: NA; j_gene: TRBJ2-7; d_gene: NA; v_gene: TRBV11-2; CDR3nt: TGTGCCAGCAGCTTGGGTGCAGGGTTGGCCTACGAGCAGTACTTC; CDR3aa: CASSLGAGLAYEQYF
abundance: NA; j_gene: TRBJ2-7; d_gene: TRBD1; v_gene: TRBV18; CDR3nt: TGTGCCAGCTCACTCGGGACAGAAGACGTCTACGAGCAGTACTTC; CDR3aa: CASSLGTEDVYEQYF
abundance: NA; j_gene: TRBJ1-2; d_gene: TRBD1; v_gene: TRBV28; CDR3nt: TGTGCCAGCAGTTCGCCCCACAGGGGGCGCAGCTATGGCTACACCTTC; CDR3aa: CASSSPHRGRSYGYTF
abundance: NA; j_gene: TRBJ2-7; d_gene: NA; v_gene: TRBV7-3; CDR3nt: TGTGCCAGCAGCCCCCGGGTGGGGGAGGTGAACGAGCAGTACTTC; CDR3aa: CASSPRVGEVNEQYF
abundance: NA; j_gene: TRBJ2-1; d_gene: TRBD1; v_gene: TRBV6-5; CDR3nt: TGTGCCAGCAGTAGACAGGGGGCTGTGTTCTTC; CDR3aa: CASSRQGAVFF
abundance: NA; j_gene: TRBJ1-3; d_gene: NA; v_gene: TRBV30; CDR3nt: TGTGCCTGGAGCGCCGGTGGAGGTGGAGCTTGGAACACCATATATTTT; CDR3aa: CAWSAGGGGAWNTIYF
abundance: NA; j_gene: TRBJ2-1; d_gene: NA; v_gene: TRBV7-9; CDR3nt: TGTGCCAGCAGCTTGTCTAGCAACGGCTACAATGAGCAGTTCTTC; CDR3aa: CASSLSSNGYNEQFF
abundance: NA; j_gene: TRBJ2-7; d_gene: TRBD2; v_gene: TRBV4-2; CDR3nt: TGTGCCAGCAGCCGCGGACTAGCGGGAGACTACGAGCAGTACTTC; CDR3aa: CASSRGLAGDYEQYF
abundance: NA; j_gene: TRBJ2-5; d_gene: NA; v_gene: TRBV4-1; CDR3nt: TGCGCCAGCAGCCACCTACAGAGGGCGGGGGAGACCCAGTACTTC; CDR3aa: CASSHLQRAGETQYF
abundance: NA; j_gene: TRBJ2-1; d_gene: TRBD1; v_gene: TRBV14; CDR3nt: TGTGCCAGCAGCCGGGACAGGCCCTACAATGAGCAGTTCTTC; CDR3aa: CASSRDRPYNEQFF
abundance: NA; j_gene: TRBJ2-7; d_gene: NA; v_gene: TRBV6-6; CDR3nt: TGTGCCAGCAAGGGGGAGTTGGGGTACGAGCAGTACTTC; CDR3aa: CASKGELGYEQYF
abundance: NA; j_gene: TRBJ2-7; d_gene: TRBD2; v_gene: TRBV30; CDR3nt: TGTGCCTGGAGTGTACACCTTAGACTAGCGGGGGGGCCGACCCAGAGAAAATTCACCTACGAGCAGTACTTC; CDR3aa: CAWSVHLRLAGGPTQRKFTYEQYF
abundance: few; j_gene: TRBJ1-1; d_gene: TRBD1; v_gene: TRBV9; CDR3nt: TGTGCCAGCAGCGGCCGGGACAGAGGTGCTGAAGCTTTCTTT; CDR3aa: CASSGRDRGAEAFF